These 22 T cell receptor beta chains were sequenced from one sample in a study of control samples from healthy donors and cancer patients. Sequencing used immunoSEQ multiplex PCR; TCRdb keeps in-frame clones, though not all of them. The data hold over 85,000 clones, with approximately 84% observed a single time. The sample consisted of PBMCs. These receptor sequences come from a man between 65 and 85 years old with lung cancer.

This chain links TRBV7-2 with TRBJ1-2; 9 nucleotides align to TRBD1. The CDR3 is 14 amino acids. Germline V CDR1 and CDR2: SGHTA, FQGNSA. Trimming removed 1 base from V and 7 bases from J; junction bases left unmatched: 4. DNA of the CDR3: TGTGCCAGCAGCTTAGATGGGACAGGGCTTGGCTACACCTTC. The encoded protein is CASSLDGTGLGYTF.

V is TRBV2 and J is TRBJ2-1, with D maybe TRBD1 (5 bases). Trimming removed 0 bases from V and 7 bases from J, with 19 bases in between. This CDR3 region has 17 residues. The V gene's germline CDR1 is SNHLY and CDR2 FYNNEI. The CDR3 coding sequence is TGTGCCAGCAGTGAAGCGCTAATGACAGACAAGGGTAATGAGCAGTTCTTC. This encodes CASSEALMTDKGNEQFF.

The chain couples TRBV7-9 to TRBJ2-1; maybe TRBD1 (6 bases). The length of the CDR3 is 15 residues. V was cut by 5 bases and J by 4 bases, with 15 bases left in between. The germline CDR1 and CDR2 sequences are SEHNR and FQNEAQ (reference sequence). CDR3 residues: CASSQTGSKYNEQFF. DNA of the CDR3: TGTGCCAGCAGCCAAACAGGGTCGAAATACAATGAGCAGTTCTTC.

The rearrangement joins TRBV27 to TRBJ2-4; no clear D. CDR3 length equals 16 residues. Trimming cost V 2 bases and J 0 bases, with 11 bases left between them. Germline loops: CDR1 MNHEY, CDR2 SMNVEV (reference sequence). CDR3 region: CASSLAPGLAKNIQYF. For the CDR3, the DNA is TGTGCCAGCAGTTTAGCCCCCGGGCTAGCCAAAAACATTCAGTACTTC.

The rearrangement links TRBV10-2 to TRBJ1-1; D ambiguous. Trimming pared 6 bases from V and 2 bases from J, leaving 10 bases between. This CDR3 contains 13 residues. Germline loops: CDR1 WSHSY, CDR2 SAAADI. Here the CDR3 DNA reads TGCGCCAGCAGGGACGTATCAAACACTGAAGCTTTCTTT. This codes for CASRDVSNTEAFF.

This chain connects TRBV6-2 or TRBV6-3 to TRBJ1-4; D not resolved. The germline gives CDR1 MNHEY, CDR2 SVGEGT. The CDR3 is 14 residues long. Trimming stripped 6 bases from V and 10 bases from J, with 18 bases between. Here the CDR3 DNA reads TGTGCCAGCAGCACCGGTACAAGCCTCGGAAAACTGTTTTTT. It encodes CASSTGTSLGKLFF.

The chain carries TRBV6-5 and TRBJ2-7; TRBD2 aligns across 8 bases. V gave up 0 bases and J gave up 5 bases; unmatched junction bases: 6. The CDR3 is 15 residues long. Germline CDR1 and CDR2: MNHEY and SVGAGI. CDR3 in DNA: TGTGCCAGCAGTTACTCCGGCGGGGGGCGGGACGAGCAGTACTTC. Its translation is CASSYSGGGRDEQYF.

V usage is TRBV20-1 and J usage is TRBJ1-3, with D perhaps matching TRBD1 (5 bases). The CDR3 covers 15 residues. V dropped 3 bases and J dropped 0 bases, with 12 bases sitting between them. Germline V lookup: CDR1 DFQATT, CDR2 SNEGSKA (reference sequence). The CDR3 DNA reads TGCAGTGCTAGTGCTCAAGGGGTCTCTGGAAACACCATATATTTT. Residues: CSASAQGVSGNTIYF.

The V and J genes are TRBV28 and TRBJ2-6; 9 nucleotides agree with TRBD1. Losses at the gene ends were 7 bases for V and 0 bases for J; bases not matched to a gene: 19. Germline V CDR1 and CDR2: MDHEN, SYDVKM. CDR3 length: 21 residues. The CDR3 DNA follows: TGTGCCAGCACCGGAACTAATCTTCCGGGACAGGGACTCTCTGGGGCCAACGTCCTGACTTTC. It translates to CASTGTNLPGQGLSGANVLTF.

The chain is built from TRBV27 and TRBJ1-4; TRBD1 is a possible D gene (5 bases). Germline V gene lookup returns CDR1 MNHEY and CDR2 SMNVEV (reference sequence). This CDR3 is 15 amino acids long. V shed 1 base and J shed 0 bases, with 6 bases lying between them. The CDR3 DNA is TGTGCCAGCAGTTTATTGGGGGCAACTAATGAAAAACTGTTTTTT. This gives the protein CASSLLGATNEKLFF. Based on the CDR3 plus reference TRBV27 and TRBJ1-4, the full variable domain is EAQVTQNPRYLITVTGKKLTVTCSQNMNHEYMSWYRQDPGLGLRQIYYSMNVEVTDKGDVPEGYKVSRKEKRNFPLILESPSPNQTSLYFCASSLLGATNEKLFFGSGTQLSVL.

The chain has TRBV18 and TRBJ2-1; TRBD2 matches at 9 bases. The junction had 3 bases not matched to a gene; V was cut back by 3 bases and J by 6 bases. The length of the CDR3 is 14 residues. Per germline, CDR1 KGHSH and CDR2 LQKENI. The CDR3: CASSPGGGANEQFF. The CDR3 DNA reads TGTGCCAGCTCACCTGGCGGGGGGGCCAATGAGCAGTTCTTC.

The gene calls are TRBV19 and TRBJ2-7; 7 nucleotides line up with TRBD1. The CDR3 loop spans 13 amino acids. V lost 6 bases to trimming and J lost 6 bases; unmatched junction nucleotides: 8. Per germline, CDR1 LNHDA and CDR2 SQIVND (reference sequence). CDR3 in amino acids: CASSPTGWGEQYF. CDR3 DNA sequence: TGTGCCAGTAGCCCGACAGGGTGGGGCGAGCAGTACTTC.

The chain uses TRBV30 and TRBJ1-3; D is possibly TRBD1 (6 bases). Germline loops: CDR1 GTSNPN, CDR2 SVGIG (reference sequence). Trimming shortened V by 1 base and J by 0 bases, and 13 bases separated the two germline ends. The CDR3 totals 16 residues. CDR3 nucleotides: TGTGCCTGGAGTGGATCCAGGGGATCCTCTGGAAACACCATATATTTT. It specifies CAWSGSRGSSGNTIYF.

The gene calls are TRBV5-8 and TRBJ2-1, with no clear D. The CDR3 has 14 residues. V was cut by 0 bases and J by 8 bases, with 12 bases left in between. The germline CDR1 and CDR2 sequences are SGHTS and YDEGEE. DNA of the CDR3: TGTGCCAGCAGCTTGGGACTCCCCTCCGATGAGCAGTTCTTC. It encodes CASSLGLPSDEQFF.

This clone was seen more than once but under ten times. This chain links TRBV9 with TRBJ2-7, with D uncertain. CDR3 size: 13 residues. The V and J ends lost 0 bases and 5 bases respectively, with 9 bases between them. Germline V gene data show CDR1 as SGDLS and CDR2 as YYNGEE. The CDR3 nucleotides are TGTGCCAGCAGCGTAGGGACGTCAGACGAGCAGTACTTC. Protein: CASSVGTSDEQYF.

The chain links TRBV11-2 to TRBJ1-1, with D tentatively TRBD1 (6 bases). The CDR3 has 14 amino acids. Germline CDR1 is SGHAT and CDR2 is FQNNGV. V was cut by 5 bases and J by 11 bases, with 21 bases left in between. The CDR3 coding sequence is TGTGCCAGCAGCCTAGGAACAGGGATTTTGCGGGCTTTCTTT. Protein product: CASSLGTGILRAFF. The full variable domain, in which reference TRBV11-2 and TRBJ1-1 provide the parts outside the CDR3, is EAGVAQSPRYKIIEKRQSVAFWCNPISGHATLYWYQQILGQGPKLLIQFQNNGVVDDSQLPKDRFSAERLKGVDSTLKIQPAKLEDSAVYLCASSLGTGILRAFFGQGTRLTVV.

The table lists this clone with a count of one. The rearrangement joins TRBV2 to TRBJ2-4, with 7 bases identical to TRBD1. The CDR3 has 16 residues. Trimming removed 5 bases from V and 0 bases from J; junction bases left unmatched: 7. Germline values: CDR1 SNHLY, CDR2 FYNNEI. Here the CDR3 reads CASSQGDRLAKNIQYF. The CDR3 bases are TGTGCCAGCAGTCAGGGGGACAGATTAGCCAAAAACATTCAGTACTTC.

This chain links TRBV28 with TRBJ1-4; D is perhaps TRBD1 (6 bases). The CDR3 runs to 15 residues. Per the germline V gene, CDR1 is MDHEN and CDR2 is SYDVKM. V was pared by 7 bases and J by 2 bases, with 14 bases between. CDR3 sequence reads: CASTRGGGTNEKLFF. The DNA for the CDR3 is TGTGCCAGCACCCGAGGGGGGGGCACTAATGAAAAACTGTTTTTT.

This clone occurred once. The chain combines TRBV3-1 (or the pseudogene TRBV3-2) with TRBJ1-2; 7 bases line up with TRBD1. This CDR3 spans 15 amino acids. Germline V gene lookup returns CDR1 LGHDT and CDR2 YNNKEL (reference sequence). Germline trimming cut 4 bases from V and 1 base from J; bases unmatched to any gene: 6. Written as DNA, the CDR3 is TGTGCCAGCAGCCGCCGTACAGGGGTTAACTATGGCTACACCTTC. It translates to CASSRRTGVNYGYTF.

V usage is TRBV19 and J usage is TRBJ2-3, with a weak D call TRBD2 (7 bases). From germline, CDR1 is LNHDA and CDR2 SQIVND (reference sequence). Trimming shortened V by 1 base and J by 4 bases, and 15 bases separated the two germline ends. The CDR3 is 16 amino acids. The DNA for the CDR3 is TGTGCCAGTAGTATAGGGGGGGGGCCTGAAGCAGATACGCAGTATTTT. This translates into CASSIGGGPEADTQYF.

The gene calls are TRBV15 and TRBJ2-7; 9 nucleotides match TRBD1. Germline V gene lookup returns CDR1 LNHNV and CDR2 YYDKDF (reference sequence). The CDR3 covers 15 residues. The J segment lost 6 bases and the V segment lost 3 bases, leaving 9 bases of the junction unmatched. The CDR3 DNA reads as TGTGCCACCAGCAGTGCCGGGACAGGGCACGGCGAGCAGTACTTC. Protein: CATSSAGTGHGEQYF.

The chain joins TRBV6-5 to TRBJ1-1, with D perhaps matching TRBD1 (6 bases). V was shortened by 0 bases and J by 0 bases, with 11 bases between the two germline ends. The length of the CDR3 is 16 residues. Germline loops: CDR1 MNHEY, CDR2 SVGAGI. The CDR3 nucleotides read TGTGCCAGCAGTTACTCGTACGGGGGGCTGAACACTGAAGCTTTCTTT. Its translation: CASSYSYGGLNTEAFF.